The subject of this entry is one TCR beta chain. Its antigen is still unknown. Within one base of it there is no much larger clone, and no base qualities were kept. Other DNA variants within this sample encode the same CDR3. This record comes from a study of shared T cell receptors in the human thymus (dated by TCRdb to 2020 to 2022). About the full investigation: The study examined how the human thymus generates shared, self-reactive T-cell receptor alpha chains.

Libraries were made using the immunoSEQ multiplex PCR assay. TCRdb carries this immuneACCESS record with in-frame sequences only. Its versions omit some clonotypes, under half of them owing to an unresolved V gene in the studies checked, with the rest unexplained. The sample has some 760,000 clones on record, approximately 85% of them singletons. Together, the top ten hold more than 0.01% of the sample. The germline V gene encodes CDR1 SGHVS and CDR2 FNYEAQ. Measured from the cysteine to the phenylalanine, the CDR3 is 20 residues long. The only DNA kept is the CDR3, 60 bases in frame from the first base. Trimming leaves V shorter by 3 bases and J shorter by 9 bases, with the junction holding 23 bases beyond the gene matches. This sample was shared with a second study, whose subject was human thymus T cells. As described in the second report: Donors were immunologically healthy infants undergoing open corrective cardiac surgery for congenital heart defects in Finland. Thymus tissue was obtained as surgical resects removed during corrective cardiac surgery. Biased V and J gene segment usage appeared to be present in both thymic and peripheral blood repertoires. Highly overlapping thymic TCR repertoires among unrelated individuals were reported in the related research. The study characterized TCR alpha and beta repertoires from roughly eight infant thymus samples and a few related peripheral blood samples. The infant donors were 7 to 244 days old, and the cohort included over 5 males and two females. After being mechanically released from the tissue, thymocytes were kept at -70 degrees C in pellets of about 8.5-34 million cells. A QIAsymphony instrument was used to extract genomic DNA from the frozen cell pellets. The immunoSEQ multiplex PCR assay was used to amplify the TCRB and TCRAD loci from a standardized amount of quality-controlled genomic DNA. Amplicons spanned the V(D)J region at a length sufficient to cover the CDR3 and identify V and J genes. Through the commercial immunoSEQ service, the amplicons were sequenced on an Illumina platform. Primer bias and sequencing errors were corrected as previously described, and TCRAD and TCRB were defined on the basis of the IMGT database. Repertoires were analysed with immunoSEQ Analyzer 3.0 and VDJTools, covering basic statistics, V/J segment usage, diversity estimates, rarefaction and pairwise overlap. Diversity was estimated using the Chao1, ChaoE, Efron-Thisted, Shannon and inverse Simpson indices, and was also estimated on datasets down-sampled to the size of the smallest sample. Repertoire overlap used strict matching of CDR3 nucleotide sequence, V gene and J gene, with Jaccard-based multidimensional scaling clustering. On average, thymus samples gave 800,000 or so unique TCRB clonotypes, whereas blood samples gave 75,000 to 85,000.

The sequence was collected from a girl under two years old with a congenital heart defect. Donor details come from another sample of the same person, matched by shared clones. The rearranged segments are TRBV7-6 and TRBJ2-1, and 10 junctional nucleotides match TRBD2. Source material: thymocytes. CDR3 reads: CASSFLQGSVAGGPPGEQFF. The bases read TGTGCCAGCAGCTTTCTCCAGGGGTCGGTAGCGGGGGGCCCCCCTGGTGAGCAGTTCTTC. The variable domain in full, with residues beyond the CDR3 obtained from the reference TRBV7-6 and TRBJ2-1 genes, is GAGVSQSPRYKVTKRGQDVALRCDPISGHVSLYWYRQALGQGPEFLTYFNYEAQQDKSGLPNDRFSAERPEGSISTLTIQRTEQRDSAMYRCASSFLQGSVAGGPPGEQFFGPGTRLTVL.